This T cell receptor beta chain was captured in a study of blood T cell repertoires in COVID-19. In the study overall: The cDNA or gDNA used as material had been derived from T cells, B-cell-depleted T cells, or PBMCs.

The CDR3 extends over 14 amino acids. The V gene's germline CDR1 is MDHEN and CDR2 SYDVKM. Trimming cost V 6 bases and J 10 bases, with 18 bases left between them. In the original workflow: Amplification of reference gene primers was used by the study to estimate nucleated cell counts. The data were produced by immunoSEQ multiplex PCR, yet TCRdb's version contains in-frame clones alone and is incomplete. D and trimming come from the DNA, and the V and J calls and clone size come from that table. The table lists about 15,000 clones, 80% of them singletons. The chain has TRBV28 and TRBJ1-4; D may be TRBD1 (5 bases). The sequence came from a human donor in a cohort sampled during active COVID-19. The material sequenced was peripheral blood. The CDR3 region has the DNA TGTGCCAGCAGCGACATTGGGGCAGCCGGAAAACTGTTTTTT. It encodes CASSDIGAAGKLFF.